Detailed here is one T cell receptor (beta chain). Its target is not known. The V and J ends lost 6 bases and 4 bases respectively, with 16 bases between them. The V gene's germline CDR1 is MNHEY and CDR2 SVGAGI. The CDR3 is 15 amino acids. A single record per CDR3 protein comes from TCRdb applying MiXCR to the reads. The profile covers just over 450,000 distinct CDR3 sequences, with about 39% appearing a single time and about 39% taken by the ten largest. The sample originates from a study of T cell repertoires in cytomegalovirus infection. Study-level points and caveats: Predominance within the ex vivo response was attributable to HLA-C-restricted CMV-specific TCR beta clonotypes.

The clonotype comes from a human donor in good health (CMV status not recorded). Some clones in this sample may be carry-over from other donors' samples. Specimen: cultured PBMCs, collected from culture after CMV antigen stimulation. This sequence joins TRBV6-5 and TRBJ2-1; tentatively, D is TRBD2 (6 bases). The CDR3 DNA reads as TGTGCCAGCAGCCGGGACGGGACTTATTACAATGAGCAGTTCTTC. This encodes CASSRDGTYYNEQFF.